These 5 T cell receptor beta chains were sequenced from one sample in a study of T-cell memory formation after mild COVID-19. One entry per CDR3 protein results from TCRdb running MiXCR on the 5' RACE reads. This sample has fewer than 400,000 distinct CDR3 sequences, with under 15% found just once. Sequencing was performed on PBMCs or a T cell subset sorted from them (not recorded which). Every receptor here comes from a young man who had mild COVID-19 (a few samples of this study predate the infection). Cell type and time point are not known.

This clonotype has only a few counts. Here the CDR3 DNA reads TGTGCCAGCAACCGCGGCATGATGGACTATGGCTACACCTTC. Amino acid sequence: CASNRGMMDYGYTF. The chain links TRBV7-2 to TRBJ1-2; D is ambiguous. Germline CDR1 is SGHTA and CDR2 is FQGNSA. The CDR3 runs to 14 residues. V was clipped by 7 bases and J by 3 bases, with 15 bases between them.

This chain connects TRBV10-3 to TRBJ1-4; a weak D match, TRBD1 (6 bases). The germline gives CDR1 ENHRY, CDR2 SYGVKD. Trimming removed 4 bases from V and 5 bases from J, with 11 bases in between. CDR3 length: 14 residues. CDR3 protein: CAISAPGTNEKLFF. CDR3 DNA: TGTGCCATCAGTGCACCCGGGACAAATGAAAAACTGTTTTTT.

This chain links TRBV7-2 with TRBJ1-5, with 9 bases matching TRBD1. V shed 4 bases, J shed 7 bases, and the junction held 5 bases outside the gene matches. Germline V lookup: CDR1 SGHTA, CDR2 FQGNSA. The CDR3 consists of 14 residues. The CDR3 region has the DNA TGTGCCAGCAGCTCACAGGGGGCTGAGCAGCCCCAGCATTTT. Its translation is CASSSQGAEQPQHF.

This clonotype turned up a few times. This sequence joins TRBV20-1 and TRBJ2-5, with 12 bases aligning to TRBD2. Per the germline V gene, CDR1 is DFQATT and CDR2 is SNEGSKA (reference sequence). The ends lost 2 bases at V and 2 bases at J; junction bases unmatched: 6. The CDR3 is made up of 16 amino acids. The CDR3 coding sequence is TGCAGTGCTAGATTGACTAGCGGGGGCTCACAAGAGACCCAGTACTTC. It translates to CSARLTSGGSQETQYF.

This clonotype turned up a few times. This chain links TRBV12-5 with TRBJ2-6, with D tentatively TRBD1 or TRBD2 (6 bases each). Between the trimmed V and J ends, which lost 0 bases and 0 bases, there was a span of 24 bases. CDR3 length: 22 amino acids. Germline V gene sequence: CDR1 LGHNT, CDR2 FRNRAP. The chain's CDR3 is CASGLVNRIGPGALSGANVLTF. The CDR3 nucleotides are TGTGCTAGTGGTTTGGTAAATAGGATAGGGCCGGGGGCCCTCTCTGGGGCCAACGTCCTGACTTTC.